This entry lists 25 T cell receptor beta chains sequenced from one sample in a study of cytomegalovirus exposure and HLA in healthy donors. PCR employed 60 Vbeta and 13 Jbeta primers. TCRdb's table, derived via immunoSEQ multiplex PCR, lists solely in-frame clones and lacks some. The sample shows under 50,000 clones, about 66% of them seen only once. Sequenced: PBMCs. All receptors derive from a man aged 45 to 65 in good health and CMV-seropositive.

In the case of this clone: A junction boundary mismatches the germline segment, possibly from a read error. The rearrangement uses TRBV5-1 and TRBJ1-4, with no clear D. This CDR3 comprises 16 residues. Germline V gene lookup returns CDR1 SGHRS and CDR2 YFSETQ. The CDR3 DNA is TGCGCCAGCAGCCCCGACGGAGATCCTACTAATGACAAACTGTTTTTT. Translating gives CASSPDGDPTNDKLFF.

This sequence joins TRBV6-5 and TRBJ1-1, with 10 bases matching TRBD1. The CDR3 contains 14 residues. V lost 1 base to trimming and J lost 9 bases; unmatched junction nucleotides: 5. CDR1 MNHEY and CDR2 SVGAGI come from the germline V gene. CDR3 DNA sequence: TGTGCCAGCAGTTACTTGGGACAGGGGTCACAAGCTTTCTTT. Its translation: CASSYLGQGSQAFF.

The V and J genes are TRBV5-4 and TRBJ2-3; TRBD2 aligns across 9 bases. The germline V gene has CDR1 SGHNT and CDR2 YYREEE (reference sequence). The V gene end was trimmed by 3 bases and the J gene end by 1 base; junction bases not matched to a gene: 0. CDR3 length equals 14 residues. This chain's CDR3 is CASSSSGGTDTQYF. CDR3 nucleotides: TGTGCCAGCAGCTCTAGCGGGGGCACAGATACGCAGTATTTT. Drawing the rest from reference TRBV5-4 and TRBJ2-3, the complete variable domain is ETGVTQSPTHLIKTRGQQVTLRCSSQSGHNTVSWYQQALGQGPQFIFQYYREEENGRGNFPPRFSGLQFPNYSSELNVNALELDDSALYLCASSSSGGTDTQYFGPGTRLTVL.

This clone was detected only a few times. The genes are TRBV27 and TRBJ1-1; 7 nucleotides match TRBD1. Trimming took 5 bases from V and 1 from J; bases not matched to a gene: 7. CDR1 and CDR2 (germline): MNHEY, SMNVEV (reference sequence). The CDR3 runs to 15 residues. Here the CDR3 DNA reads TGTGCCAGCAGTCTCTACCCAGGGGGGAACACTGAAGCTTTCTTT. It is translated as CASSLYPGGNTEAFF.

In its sample, this clone was seen a few times. The rearrangement uses TRBV19 and TRBJ2-7, with unresolved D. Germline CDR1 is LNHDA and CDR2 is SQIVND (reference sequence). Trimming took off 2 bases at V and 7 bases at J, with 12 bases between the two ends. The CDR3 consists of 13 residues. DNA of the CDR3: TGTGCCAGTAGTATAATGGGCCATACAGAGCAGTACTTC. Protein product: CASSIMGHTEQYF.

This chain joins TRBV28 and TRBJ1-5, with D maybe TRBD1 (5 bases). The CDR3 runs to 17 residues. Germline CDR1 and CDR2: MDHEN and SYDVKM. The V and J ends lost 7 bases and 3 bases respectively, with 22 bases between them. The CDR3 loop is CASTPDSWALFNQPQHF. The CDR3 bases are TGTGCCAGCACTCCCGACAGCTGGGCCCTTTTCAATCAGCCCCAGCATTTT.

The chain links TRBV2 to TRBJ2-3, with D maybe TRBD1 (6 bases). Trimming shortened V by 4 bases and J by 7 bases, and 9 bases separated the two germline ends. Germline V gene lookup returns CDR1 SNHLY and CDR2 FYNNEI. The CDR3 runs to 12 residues. The CDR3 here is CASSADRNTQYF. The CDR3 region has the DNA TGTGCCAGCAGTGCTGACAGGAATACGCAGTATTTT.

V is TRBV7-2 and J is TRBJ2-7; D unclear. CDR1 and CDR2 from the germline V gene are SGHTA and FQGNSA. This CDR3 contains 13 residues. V lost 3 bases and J 0 bases, leaving 6 bases between the germline ends. This chain's CDR3 is CASSLWSSYEQYF. The DNA for the CDR3 is TGTGCCAGCAGCTTGTGGAGCTCCTACGAGCAGTACTTC.

V and J are TRBV4-2 and TRBJ2-3; maybe TRBD2 (7 bases). CDR1 and CDR2 (germline): LGHNA, YNFKEQ. The length of the CDR3 is 15 residues. V was cut by 1 base and J by 6 bases, with 14 bases left in between. The CDR3 bases are TGTGCCAGCAGCCAAGGGGGACGGGGGGCTGATACGCAGTATTTT. Residues: CASSQGGRGADTQYF.

This chain connects TRBV6-5 to TRBJ1-3, with D hard to call. CDR1 MNHEY and CDR2 SVGAGI come from the germline V gene. CDR3 length equals 14 residues. Trimming left V 6 bases short and J 0 bases short, with 9 bases between. The DNA for the CDR3 is TGTGCCAGCAGCCTCTACTTCTCTGGAAACACCATATATTTT. This translates into CASSLYFSGNTIYF.

The chain joins TRBV5-4 to TRBJ2-1; no firm D call. The CDR3 runs to 13 residues. V lost 3 bases to trimming and J lost 8 bases, with 12 bases between them. CDR1 and CDR2 from the germline V gene are SGHNT and YYREEE (reference sequence). This CDR3 reads CASSSPSRYEQFF. In nucleotides, the CDR3 is TGTGCCAGCAGCTCCCCAAGCCGCTATGAGCAGTTCTTC. Supplemented by reference TRBV5-4 and TRBJ2-1, the full variable domain reads ETGVTQSPTHLIKTRGQQVTLRCSSQSGHNTVSWYQQALGQGPQFIFQYYREEENGRGNFPPRFSGLQFPNYSSELNVNALELDDSALYLCASSSPSRYEQFFGPGTRLTVL.

The sample holds a few counts of this clone. V and J are TRBV5-1 and TRBJ1-5; D perhaps matches TRBD1 (6 bases). With 4 bases removed from V and 4 bases from J, the gap between germline ends came to 9 bases. The CDR3 has 13 amino acids. Germline CDR1 SGHRS, CDR2 YFSETQ. CDR3 DNA: TGCGCCAGCAGCCCGGGACAAAATCAGCCCCAGCATTTT. As protein: CASSPGQNQPQHF.

This clone showed up just a few times. The chain links TRBV5-1 to TRBJ1-2, with 7 bases identical to TRBD1. Losses at the gene ends were 4 bases for V and 4 bases for J; bases not matched to a gene: 7. Germline V gene sequence: CDR1 SGHRS, CDR2 YFSETQ. The CDR3 consists of 14 residues. This CDR3 reads CASSPPGTAYGYTF. The CDR3 region has the DNA TGCGCCAGCAGCCCACCGGGGACAGCCTATGGCTACACCTTC.

The CDR3: CASSQGRLAGIYEQYF. The CDR3 nucleotides are TGCGCCAGCAGCCAAGGACGACTAGCGGGGATCTACGAGCAGTACTTC. J is TRBJ2-7 and V is TRBV4-3; 11 bases are a match to TRBD2. Germline V gene data show CDR1 as LGHNA and CDR2 as YSLEER. The V and J ends lost 1 base and 3 bases, in that order; junction bases with no gene match: 5. The length of the CDR3 is 16 residues.

V gene TRBV14 combines with J gene TRBJ2-7, with 9 bases lining up with TRBD1. J lost 0 bases, V lost 5 bases, and 5 bases had no gene match. CDR1 is SGHDN and CDR2 is FVKESK in the germline V gene. The CDR3 contains 15 residues. The CDR3 region is CASSKTGGHSYEQYF. CDR3 nucleotides: TGTGCCAGCAGCAAAACAGGGGGCCACTCCTACGAGCAGTACTTC.

The table lists this clone with many counts. Here the CDR3 DNA reads TGTGCCAGCAGGGCTAGCGGGGGGGTCTACAATGAGCAGTTCTTC. This codes for CASRASGGVYNEQFF. The chain couples TRBV25-1 to TRBJ2-1, with 12 bases fitting TRBD2. Per germline, CDR1 MGHDK and CDR2 SYGVNS. This CDR3 region has 15 residues. The V gene end was trimmed by 6 bases and the J gene end by 3 bases; junction bases not matched to a gene: 3. The full variable domain, rest sourced from reference TRBV25-1 and TRBJ2-1, is EADIYQTPRYLVIGTGKKITLECSQTMGHDKMYWYQQDPGMELHLIHYSYGVNSTEKGDLSSESTVSRIRTEHFPLTLESARPSHTSQYLCASRASGGVYNEQFFGPGTRLTVL.

V is TRBV7-2 and J is TRBJ2-5; 9 bases agree with TRBD1. V lost 5 bases, J lost 0 bases, and 7 bases stayed unmatched. This CDR3 is built from 16 residues. Per germline, CDR1 SGHTA and CDR2 FQGNSA. CDR3 bases: TGTGCCAGCAGCACCCCCGGGACAGGGTACCAAGAGACCCAGTACTTC. The encoded protein is CASSTPGTGYQETQYF.

This chain joins TRBV7-9 and TRBJ2-5; 8 bases fit TRBD2. The CDR3 runs 14 residues. V trimming: 8 bases; J trimming: 5 bases; junction bases outside the gene matches: 10. CDR1 is SEHNR and CDR2 is FQNEAQ in the germline V gene (reference sequence). CDR3 in DNA: TGTGCCAGCGCTGACCGGGGGGGCCTGGAGACCCAGTACTTC. Encoded protein: CASADRGGLETQYF.

In its sample, this clone was seen a few times. This sequence joins TRBV5-1 and TRBJ2-3; TRBD2 matches 11 bases. CDR1 and CDR2 (germline): SGHRS, YFSETQ. CDR3 length: 18 amino acids. V dropped 0 bases and J dropped 2; count of bases not matched to a gene: 8. The CDR3 protein is CASSLAETSGVITDTQYF. The CDR3 DNA is TGCGCCAGCAGCTTGGCCGAGACTAGCGGGGTAATCACAGATACGCAGTATTTT.

The CDR3 DNA reads as TGTGCCAGCAGAAAGGAACGGGGCACCATATATTTT. Its translation: CASRKERGTIYF. The rearrangement uses TRBV6-5 and TRBJ1-3; D ambiguous. V gave up 6 bases and J gave up 9 bases, with 12 bases separating them. CDR1 is MNHEY and CDR2 is SVGAGI in the germline V gene. CDR3 size: 12 residues.

The chain carries TRBV6-1 and TRBJ1-2, with a tentative D call TRBD1 (5 bases). CDR1 MNHNS and CDR2 SASEGT come from the germline V gene. The CDR3 spans 13 residues. The V end lost 3 bases, the J end lost 4 bases, and 9 bases lay between the germline ends. The CDR3 reads CASSEGLLYGYTF. The CDR3 DNA is TGTGCCAGCAGTGAGGGACTCCTCTATGGCTACACCTTC.

The V gene is TRBV19, the J gene TRBJ1-2; 7 positions agree with TRBD1. This CDR3 is built from 14 residues. CDR1 is LNHDA and CDR2 is SQIVND in the germline V gene (reference sequence). The J segment lost 5 bases and the V segment lost 3 bases, leaving 6 bases of the junction unmatched. The DNA of the CDR3 is TGTGCCAGTAGTATTAGGGGGCGAGATTATGGCTACACCTTC. Its translation: CASSIRGRDYGYTF. Drawing the rest from reference TRBV19 and TRBJ1-2, the complete variable domain is DGGITQSPKYLFRKEGQNVTLSCEQNLNHDAMYWYRQDPGQGLRLIYYSQIVNDFQKGDIAEGYSVSREKKESFPLTVTSAQKNPTAFYLCASSIRGRDYGYTFGSGTRLTVV.

This chain joins TRBV6-5 and TRBJ1-5; the D gene is possibly TRBD1 (5 bases). Germline CDR1 is MNHEY and CDR2 is SVGAGI. There are 13 residues in the CDR3. Trimming left V 6 bases short and J 12 bases short, with 18 bases between. CDR3 DNA sequence: TGTGCCAGCAGCCGCGGGGCCCCGGGGGTCCAGCATTTT. Translated: CASSRGAPGVQHF.

This clone was counted only a few times. The identical CDR3 is also encoded by other nucleotide sequences in the sample. J is TRBJ1-5 and V is TRBV7-2; 7 bases map to TRBD1. This CDR3 comprises 14 residues. Looked up from germline, CDR1 is SGHTA and CDR2 is FQGNSA. After removal of 5 bases from V and 2 bases from J, the junction contained 3 bases not matched to a gene. For the CDR3, the DNA is TGTGCCAGCAGCGGAGGGGGCGGCAATCAGCCCCAGCATTTT. It codes for CASSGGGGNQPQHF.

The CDR3, as DNA: TGTGCCAGCAGCCCGGCGGGGGCTTATTCACCCCTCCACTTT. Protein: CASSPAGAYSPLHF. The rearrangement joins TRBV7-2 to TRBJ1-6; D is perhaps TRBD1 (6 bases). Between the trimmed V and J ends, which lost 5 bases and 8 bases, there was a span of 13 bases. Germline V gene lookup returns CDR1 SGHTA and CDR2 FQGNSA. The CDR3 length is 14 residues.